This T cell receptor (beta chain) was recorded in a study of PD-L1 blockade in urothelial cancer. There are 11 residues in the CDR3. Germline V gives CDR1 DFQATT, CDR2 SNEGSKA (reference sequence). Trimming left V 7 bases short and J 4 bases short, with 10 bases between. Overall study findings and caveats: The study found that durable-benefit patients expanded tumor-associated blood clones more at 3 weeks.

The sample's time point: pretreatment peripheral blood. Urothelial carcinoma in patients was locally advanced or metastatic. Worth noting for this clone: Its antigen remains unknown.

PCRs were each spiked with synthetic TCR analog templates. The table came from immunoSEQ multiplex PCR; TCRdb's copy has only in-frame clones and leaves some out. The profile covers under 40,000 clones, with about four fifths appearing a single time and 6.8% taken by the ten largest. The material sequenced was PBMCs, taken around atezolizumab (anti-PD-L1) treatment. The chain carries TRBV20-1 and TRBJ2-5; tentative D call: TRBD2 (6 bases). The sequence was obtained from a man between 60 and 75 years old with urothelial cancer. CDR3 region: CSGLDGETQYF. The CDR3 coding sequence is TGCAGTGGACTAGACGGAGAGACCCAGTACTTC.